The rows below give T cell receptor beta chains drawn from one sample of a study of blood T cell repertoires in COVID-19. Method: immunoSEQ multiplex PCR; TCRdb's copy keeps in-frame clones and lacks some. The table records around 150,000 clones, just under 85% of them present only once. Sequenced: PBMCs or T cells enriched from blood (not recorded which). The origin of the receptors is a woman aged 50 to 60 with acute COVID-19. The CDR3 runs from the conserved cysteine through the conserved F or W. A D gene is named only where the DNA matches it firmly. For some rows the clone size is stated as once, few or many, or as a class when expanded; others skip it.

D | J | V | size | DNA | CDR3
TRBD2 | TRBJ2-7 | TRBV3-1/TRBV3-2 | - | TGTGCCAGCAGTCCCGGACTAGCCCTAGTCTACGAGCAGTACTTC | CASSPGLALVYEQYF
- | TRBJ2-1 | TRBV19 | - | TGTGCCAGTAGGAGTCCTAACTACAATGAGCAGTTCTTC | CASRSPNYNEQFF
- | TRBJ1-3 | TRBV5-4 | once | TGTGCCAGCAGCTCCGACTTAAACACCATATATTTT | CASSSDLNTIYF
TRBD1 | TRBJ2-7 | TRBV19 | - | TGTGCCAGTAGAAGACAGGGTTCCTACGAGCAGTACTTC | CASRRQGSYEQYF
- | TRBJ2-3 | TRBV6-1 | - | TGTGCCAGCAGTGAATCGGCCACCACAGCCCTCCGGCAGTATTTT | CASSESATTALRQYF
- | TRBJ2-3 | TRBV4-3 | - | TGCGCCAGCAGCCAGACCGGTCTAGTTAGCACAGATACGCAGTATTTT | CASSQTGLVSTDTQYF
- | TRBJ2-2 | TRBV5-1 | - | TGCGCCAGCAGCTTGGGAACTCTAGCGACCGGGGAGCTGTTTTTT | CASSLGTLATGELFF
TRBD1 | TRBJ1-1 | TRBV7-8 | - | TGTGCCAGCAGCTCGGACAGGGGCACTGAAGCTTTCTTT | CASSSDRGTEAFF
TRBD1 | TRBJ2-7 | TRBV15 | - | TGTGCCACCAGTCAGGGGGCCAATAGGTACGAGCAGTACTTC | CATSQGANRYEQYF
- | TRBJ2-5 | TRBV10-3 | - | TGTGCCGCCAATAGCGAACAAGAGACCCAGTACTTC | CAANSEQETQYF
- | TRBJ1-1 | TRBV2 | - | TGTGCCAGCGGGGTGGCTAGGGGTAGGACTGAAGCTTTCTTT | CASGVARGRTEAFF
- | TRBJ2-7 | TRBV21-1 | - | TGTGCCAGGTTGATGACAGTCACCCACGAGCAGTACTTC | CARLMTVTHEQYF
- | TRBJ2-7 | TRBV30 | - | TGTGCCTGGAGTGGGAGCTACGAGCAGTACTTC | CAWSGSYEQYF
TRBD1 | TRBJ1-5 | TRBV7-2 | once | TGTGCCAGCAGCCCACAGGGGGATCAGCCCCAGCATTTT | CASSPQGDQPQHF
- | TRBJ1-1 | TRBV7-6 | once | TGTGCCAGCAGCTTAGCCCCAGGTGCGAACACTGAAGCTTTCTTT | CASSLAPGANTEAFF
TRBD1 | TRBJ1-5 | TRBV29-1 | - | TGCAGCGTTGGGGGACAGAATCAGCCCCAGCATTTT | CSVGGQNQPQHF
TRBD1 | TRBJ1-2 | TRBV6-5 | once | TGTGCCAGCAGAAGTCCGGACAGGGAAGGCTACACCTTC | CASRSPDREGYTF
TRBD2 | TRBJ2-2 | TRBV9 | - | TGTGCCAGCAGCGGGACTAGCGGGAGGGCCACCGGGGAGCTGTTTTTT | CASSGTSGRATGELFF
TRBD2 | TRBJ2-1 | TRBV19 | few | TGTGCCAGTAGTATAGTAGCGGGAGGAAACGAGCAGTTCTTC | CASSIVAGGNEQFF
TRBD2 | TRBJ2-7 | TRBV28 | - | TGTGCCAGCGGGACTAGCGGGAGGGGAGACGGAACCGAGCAGTACTTC | CASGTSGRGDGTEQYF
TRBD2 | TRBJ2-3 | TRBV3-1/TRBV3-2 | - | TGTGCCAGCAGGCAACTAGCGGGAGGGCGGGGCACAGATACGCAGTATTTT | CASRQLAGGRGTDTQYF
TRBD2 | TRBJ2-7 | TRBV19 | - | TGTGCCAGTAGTCCGCGACTAAGCGGGAGTTACGAGCAGTACTTC | CASSPRLSGSYEQYF
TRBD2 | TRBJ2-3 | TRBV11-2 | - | TGTGCCAGCAGCCGGATCCTAAGCGGGAGGAGGGCAGATACGCAGTATTTT | CASSRILSGRRADTQYF
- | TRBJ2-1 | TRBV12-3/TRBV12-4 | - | TGTGCCAGCAGTTTAGGTCAGAACAATGAGCAGTTCTTC | CASSLGQNNEQFF
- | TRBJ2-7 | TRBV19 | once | TGTGCCAGTAGTATAGTGAGCGGTAGCTCCTACGAGCAGTACTTC | CASSIVSGSSYEQYF
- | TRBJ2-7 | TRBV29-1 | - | TGCAGCGTTCGATGGGGAGCGCGGGGCGAGCAGTACTTC | CSVRWGARGEQYF
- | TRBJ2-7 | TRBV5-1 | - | TGCGCCAGCAGCTGGGGGCAGGGGCGAAGAACCTACGAGCAGTACTTC | CASSWGQGRRTYEQYF
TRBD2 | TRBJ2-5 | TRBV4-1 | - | TGCGCCAGCAGCCAAGATAAAGCTAGCGGGAGTGGAGAGACCCAGTACTTC | CASSQDKASGSGETQYF
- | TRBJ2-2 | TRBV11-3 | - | TGTGCCAGCAGCTTAGTAAAGAACACCGGGGAGCTGTTTTTT | CASSLVKNTGELFF
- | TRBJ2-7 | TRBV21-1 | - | - | CASSKAFFGQGSCEQYF
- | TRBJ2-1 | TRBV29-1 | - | TGCAGCGTTGATCCTCGGGGAGCAAACAATGAGCAGTTCTTC | CSVDPRGANNEQFF
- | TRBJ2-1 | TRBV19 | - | TGTGCCAGTAGTATTGGGACACCGAATGAGCAGTTCTTC | CASSIGTPNEQFF
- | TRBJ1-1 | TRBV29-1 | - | TGCAGCGTTCTAAGAGGTTTTACTGAAGCTTTCTTT | CSVLRGFTEAFF
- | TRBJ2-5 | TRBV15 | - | TGTGCCACCAGCAGATCCCGGGAGATTCAAGAGACCCAGTACTTC | CATSRSREIQETQYF
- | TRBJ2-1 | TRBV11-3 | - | TGTGCCAGCAGCCCCAGGGAATTACCCTCTTCGTCCTACAATGAGCAGTTCTTC | CASSPRELPSSSYNEQFF
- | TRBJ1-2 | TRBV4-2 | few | TGTGCCAGCAGCCAAGGGGGCAGGCTTTATGGCTACACCTTC | CASSQGGRLYGYTF
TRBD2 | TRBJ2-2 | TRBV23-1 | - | TGCGCCAGCAGTTACTCTGCGAGGGAGGGTTGCACCGGGGAGCTGTTTTTT | CASSYSAREGCTGELFF
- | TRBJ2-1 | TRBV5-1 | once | TGCGCCAGCAGCTTGGCAGGGCCAAGCTCCTACAATGAGCAGTTCTTC | CASSLAGPSSYNEQFF
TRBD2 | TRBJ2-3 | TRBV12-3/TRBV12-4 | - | TGTGCCAGCAGTCTTAGCGGGAGGCGCTTTGTTTTT | CASSLSGRRFVF
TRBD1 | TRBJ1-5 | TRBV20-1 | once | TGCAGTGCGAGTGGACAGGGGAATCAGCCCCAGCATTTT | CSASGQGNQPQHF
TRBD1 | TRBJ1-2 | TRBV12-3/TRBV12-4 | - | TGTGCCAGCAAAACGACAGGGAACTATGGCTACACCTTC | CASKTTGNYGYTF
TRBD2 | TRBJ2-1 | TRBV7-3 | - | TGTGCCAGCAGCTTAGGCGCGGGGGCCTACAATGAGCAGTTCTTC | CASSLGAGAYNEQFF
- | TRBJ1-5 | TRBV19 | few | TGTGCCAGTAGTATAGCAAGAGATCAGCCCCAGCATTTT | CASSIARDQPQHF
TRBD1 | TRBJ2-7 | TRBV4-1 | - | TGCGCCAGCAGCCAAACATGGGGGACAGCCTCCTACGAGCAGTACTTC | CASSQTWGTASYEQYF
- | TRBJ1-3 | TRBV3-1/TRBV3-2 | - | TGTGCCAGCAGCTCCCGCGGGACGGACTCTGGAAACACCATATATTTT | CASSSRGTDSGNTIYF
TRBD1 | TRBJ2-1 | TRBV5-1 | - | TGCGCCAGCAGCTTGTACGGGGACAGGTCCAATGAGCAGTTCTTC | CASSLYGDRSNEQFF